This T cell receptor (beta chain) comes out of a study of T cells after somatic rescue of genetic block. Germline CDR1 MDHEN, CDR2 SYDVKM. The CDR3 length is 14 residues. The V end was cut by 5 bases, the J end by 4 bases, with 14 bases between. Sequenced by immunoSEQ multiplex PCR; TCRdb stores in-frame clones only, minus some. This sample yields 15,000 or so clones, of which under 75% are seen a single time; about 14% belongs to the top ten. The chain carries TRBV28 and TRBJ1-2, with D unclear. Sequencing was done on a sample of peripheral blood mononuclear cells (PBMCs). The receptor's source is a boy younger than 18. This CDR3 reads CASSRRGRVYGYTF. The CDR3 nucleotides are TGTGCCAGCAGTCGGCGTGGGCGTGTCTATGGCTACACCTTC.